What follows is one T cell receptor (beta chain) and its context. The antigen it binds to is not known. Qualities for individual bases were not recorded, and no much larger clone is one base off. Counted from cysteine to phenylalanine, this CDR3 has 16 amino acids. Of all the DNA, just the CDR3 is kept, 48 bases in frame from base 1. Trimming removed 0 bases from V and 0 bases from J, leaving 9 bases between the germline ends. Looking up the germline V gene yields CDR1 KGHSH and CDR2 LQKENI. The data were obtained in a study of control samples from healthy donors and cancer patients (dated by TCRdb to about 2020). Library construction relied on the immunoSEQ multiplex PCR assay. TCRdb carries this immuneACCESS record with in-frame sequences only. Its versions omit some clonotypes, under half of them owing to an unresolved V gene in the studies checked, with the rest unexplained. This sample has 65,000 to 95,000 clones in its table, and approximately 90% of those were observed once. The ten largest clonotypes hold 7.2% of the sample.

This clonotype was obtained from a man over 45 in good health. The sequencing input was blood. Recombination connected TRBV18 to TRBJ2-1; no confident D gene assignment can be made. The CDR3: CASSPPAGRSYNEQFF. The bases are TGTGCCAGCTCACCACCGGCAGGCCGCTCCTACAATGAGCAGTTCTTC.